The clone carrying this T cell receptor beta chain was recorded a few times. The sample belongs to a study of blood T cell repertoires in COVID-19. Across the study: Samples representing acute and convalescent COVID-19 were sourced from the United States, Italy and Spain.

Generated by immunoSEQ multiplex PCR, the TCRdb table keeps only in-frame clones and is missing some. The top ten clones hold around 3.2% of a sample with some 290,000 clones, 81% of them seen once. This receptor was obtained from an older woman with active or convalescent COVID-19. The sequenced sample was peripheral blood.

The CDR3 DNA is TGTGCCAGCACCCAGTCAGGGGCTGACCCGAATGAAAAACTGTTTTTT. It yields the protein CASTQSGADPNEKLFF. This chain uses TRBV14 with TRBJ1-4; D might be TRBD1 (6 bases). Germline V gene data show CDR1 as SGHDN and CDR2 as FVKESK. The CDR3 contains 16 residues. The V end was cut by 7 bases, the J end by 5 bases, with 20 bases between.